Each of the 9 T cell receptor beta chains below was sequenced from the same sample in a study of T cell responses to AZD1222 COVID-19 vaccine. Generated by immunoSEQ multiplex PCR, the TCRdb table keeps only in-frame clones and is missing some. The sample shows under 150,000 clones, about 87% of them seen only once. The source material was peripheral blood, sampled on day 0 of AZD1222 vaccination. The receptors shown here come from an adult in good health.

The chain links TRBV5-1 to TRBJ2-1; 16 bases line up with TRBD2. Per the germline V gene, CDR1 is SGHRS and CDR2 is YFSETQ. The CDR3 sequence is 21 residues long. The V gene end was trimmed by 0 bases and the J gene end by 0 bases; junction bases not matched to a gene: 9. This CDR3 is CASSLGKTGLAGGPSYNEQFF. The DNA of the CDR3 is TGCGCCAGCAGCTTGGGCAAAACGGGACTAGCGGGAGGGCCCTCCTACAATGAGCAGTTCTTC. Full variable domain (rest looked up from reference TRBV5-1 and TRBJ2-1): KAGVTQTPRYLIKTRGQQVTLSCSPISGHRSVSWYQQTPGQGLQFLFEYFSETQRNKGNFPGRFSGRQFSNSRSEMNVSTLELGDSALYLCASSLGKTGLAGGPSYNEQFFGPGTRLTVL.

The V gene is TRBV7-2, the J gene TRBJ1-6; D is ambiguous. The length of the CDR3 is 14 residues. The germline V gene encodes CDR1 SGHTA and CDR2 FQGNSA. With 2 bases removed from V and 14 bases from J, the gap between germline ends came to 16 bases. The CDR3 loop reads CASSLRDVAGTLHF. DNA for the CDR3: TGTGCCAGCAGCTTACGCGATGTGGCCGGGACCCTCCACTTT.

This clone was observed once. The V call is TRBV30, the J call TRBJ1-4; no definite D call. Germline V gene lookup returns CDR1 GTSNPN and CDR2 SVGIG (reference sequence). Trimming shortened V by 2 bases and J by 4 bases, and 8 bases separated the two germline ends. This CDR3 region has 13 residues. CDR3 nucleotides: TGTGCCTGGAGTTTCGGGTATAATGAAAAACTGTTTTTT. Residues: CAWSFGYNEKLFF.

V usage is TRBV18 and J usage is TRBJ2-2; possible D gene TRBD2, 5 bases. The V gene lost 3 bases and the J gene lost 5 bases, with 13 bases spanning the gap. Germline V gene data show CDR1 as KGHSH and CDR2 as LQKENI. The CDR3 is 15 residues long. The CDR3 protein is CASSPGRAGTGELFF. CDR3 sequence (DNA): TGTGCCAGCTCACCTGGGCGGGCTGGAACCGGGGAGCTGTTTTTT.

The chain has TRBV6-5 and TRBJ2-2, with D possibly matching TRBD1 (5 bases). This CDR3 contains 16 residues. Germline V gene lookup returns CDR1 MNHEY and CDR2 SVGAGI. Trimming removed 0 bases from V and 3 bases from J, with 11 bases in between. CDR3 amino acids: CASSYSTIGDTGELFF. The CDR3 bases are TGTGCCAGCAGTTACTCGACGATAGGGGACACCGGGGAGCTGTTTTTT.

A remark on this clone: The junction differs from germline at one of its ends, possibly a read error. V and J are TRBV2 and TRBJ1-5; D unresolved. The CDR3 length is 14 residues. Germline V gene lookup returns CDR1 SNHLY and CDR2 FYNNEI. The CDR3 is CASSDVARNQPQHF. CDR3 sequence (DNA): TGTGCCAGCAGTGATGTAGCGCGCAACCAGCCCCAGCATTTT.

Here the CDR3 reads CASSLPPGQFF. The CDR3 region has the DNA TGTGCCAGCAGCCTGCCCCCGGGACAGTTTTTT. The gene calls are TRBV6-2 or TRBV6-3 and TRBJ1-4; D possibly corresponds to TRBD1 (6 bases). CDR3 size: 11 residues. CDR1 and CDR2 from the germline V gene are MNHEY and SVGEGT. The V gene lost 6 bases and the J gene lost 16 bases, with 15 bases spanning the gap.

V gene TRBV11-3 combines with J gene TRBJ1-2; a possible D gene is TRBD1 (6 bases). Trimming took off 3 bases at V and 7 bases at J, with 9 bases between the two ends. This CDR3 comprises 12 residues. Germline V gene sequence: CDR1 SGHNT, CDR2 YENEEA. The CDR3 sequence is CASSFDRSGYTF. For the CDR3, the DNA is TGTGCCAGCAGCTTCGACAGGAGTGGCTACACCTTC.

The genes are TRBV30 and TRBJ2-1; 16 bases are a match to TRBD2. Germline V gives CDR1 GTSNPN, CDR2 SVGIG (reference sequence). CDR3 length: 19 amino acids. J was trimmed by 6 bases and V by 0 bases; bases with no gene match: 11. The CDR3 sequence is CAWSVQWGLAGGRGNEQFF. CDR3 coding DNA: TGTGCCTGGAGTGTACAATGGGGACTAGCGGGAGGGAGGGGCAATGAGCAGTTCTTC.